The present T cell receptor (beta chain) was sequenced within a study of cytomegalovirus exposure and HLA in healthy donors. Whole-study results and caveats: Common viral pathogens were later found to be apparently linked to several of the most significant clusters. Earlier findings revealed that most TCR beta V segments proved productive either about 90% or about 30% of the time. Most of the CMV-associated TCR beta chains (in a later analysis) appeared to be HLA-restricted.

Trimming left V 4 bases short and J 2 bases short, with 14 bases between. This CDR3 contains 15 residues. The germline V gene encodes CDR1 MNHEY and CDR2 SVGAGI. PCR amplification relied on 60 Vbeta primers (plus 13 Jbeta primers). Measured with immunoSEQ multiplex PCR; TCRdb has only the in-frame clones, and not every one. The sample yields 100,000 to 150,000 clones, 77% seen once. This clone occurred once. Its specificity is unknown. This sequence was found in a woman between 40 and 55 years old in good health and CMV-seropositive. The chain carries TRBV6-5 and TRBJ1-1, with D possibly matching TRBD1 (6 bases). The sample was PBMCs. As DNA, the CDR3 is TGTGCCAGCAGTTCCCCGACAGGACCTAACACTGAAGCTTTCTTT. Protein: CASSSPTGPNTEAFF.